This T cell receptor beta chain was identified during a study of CD8+CD57+ T cells in acquired aplastic anemia. Germline CDR1 MGHRA, CDR2 YSYEKL. The length of the CDR3 is 16 residues. V shed 5 bases and J shed 3 bases, with 14 bases lying between them. Genomic DNA templated the TCR beta VDJ and CDR3 profiling. MiXCR, applied by TCRdb to the reads, yields one record per CDR3 protein. The sample consists of about 210,000 distinct CDR3 sequences, roughly 57% of them appearing once. Input material: sorted CD4+, CD8+, or CD8+CD57+ T cells (not recorded which) from PBMCs. The chain has TRBV4-1 and TRBJ1-6, with a possible D match to TRBD1 (5 bases). This receptor was taken from a human donor in good health. This CDR3 reads CASSDPGRSYNSPLHF. In DNA, the CDR3 is TGCGCCAGCAGCGATCCGGGACGCAGCTATAATTCACCCCTCCACTTT.